The source of this T cell receptor (beta chain) is a study of cytomegalovirus exposure and HLA in healthy donors. Points from the study as a whole: A few of the chains that were CMV-associated were confirmed in vitro to be specific for CMV antigens. Rarity characterized most TCR sequences, yet some public TCRs appeared in many donors. Segments of the TCR beta V type were, in most cases, productive about 87% or about 30% of the time in an earlier analysis.

With 60 Vbeta and 13 Jbeta primers, the PCR was carried out. Measured with immunoSEQ multiplex PCR; TCRdb has only the in-frame clones, and not every one. The table has 150,000 to 200,000 clones, 80% to 85% seen once. V was pared by 3 bases and J by 8 bases, with 11 bases between. CDR1 SGDLS and CDR2 YYNGEE come from the germline V gene. The CDR3 totals 12 residues. Comment on this clone: The antigen is undetermined.

This sequence joins TRBV9 and TRBJ1-2; TRBD1 might be the D (6 bases). The source is a boy between 2 and 10 years old in good health and CMV-seronegative. The sample taken for sequencing was PBMCs. CDR3 loop: CASSDRDGGYTF. For the CDR3, the DNA is TGTGCCAGCAGCGACAGGGACGGGGGCTACACCTTC.